These T cell receptor beta chains were read from a single sample in a study of PD-1 blockade in classical Hodgkin lymphoma. Clones were read by immunoSEQ multiplex PCR, and TCRdb kept only the in-frame ones, dropping some. The profile shows tens of thousands of clones, about 84% of them singletons. The sequencing used peripheral blood mononuclear cells (PBMCs), collected at baseline. The receptors shown here come from a human donor with classical Hodgkin lymphoma. CDR3s include the opening cysteine and the closing phenylalanine or tryptophan. The order of the fields is D gene, V gene, J gene, clone size, CDR3 protein, CDR3 DNA. The D gene is left open where the match is weak. Not all rows give a size; the values are once, few, many and, for expanded clones, a class.

D: .; V: TRBV20-1; J: TRBJ1-1; size: .; CDR3: CSGGRTGAFF; DNA: TGCAGTGGGGGCAGGACGGGTGCTTTCTTT
D: .; V: TRBV29-1; J: TRBJ1-1; size: .; CDR3: CSVGVGGGTEAFF; DNA: TGCAGCGTTGGTGTGGGTGGAGGCACTGAAGCTTTCTTT
D: TRBD2; V: TRBV5-1; J: TRBJ2-3; size: few; CDR3: CASSLGTSGRADTQYF; DNA: TGCGCCAGCAGCTTGGGGACTAGCGGGAGGGCAGATACGCAGTATTTT
D: .; V: TRBV7-8; J: TRBJ1-1; size: few; CDR3: CASSSTPRNTEAFF; DNA: TGTGCCAGCAGCTCTACTCCAAGGAACACTGAAGCTTTCTTT
D: .; V: TRBV9; J: TRBJ1-2; size: few; CDR3: CASSVAAGAIYGYTF; DNA: TGTGCCAGCAGCGTAGCGGCAGGGGCCATCTATGGCTACACCTTC
D: TRBD1; V: TRBV18; J: TRBJ2-4; size: few; CDR3: CASSPRDRVDKNIQYF; DNA: TGTGCCAGCTCACCTCGGGACAGGGTGGACAAAAACATTCAGTACTTC
D: TRBD2; V: TRBV11-3; J: TRBJ2-1; size: many; CDR3: CASSPTVAGRYNEQFF; DNA: TGTGCCAGCAGCCCTACGGTAGCGGGACGTTACAATGAGCAGTTCTTC
D: .; V: TRBV27; J: TRBJ1-1; size: .; CDR3: CASSRRPPNSDTEAFF; DNA: TGTGCCAGCAGTCGGAGGCCGCCCAATTCGGACACTGAAGCTTTCTTT
D: .; V: TRBV7-8; J: TRBJ2-1; size: .; CDR3: CASSLAGTLAEQFF; DNA: TGTGCCAGCAGCTTAGCGGGGACTCTAGCTGAGCAGTTCTTC
D: .; V: TRBV7-9; J: TRBJ1-1; size: .; CDR3: CASSFSPPGTEAFF; DNA: TGTGCCAGCAGCTTTTCCCCGCCGGGCACTGAAGCTTTCTTT
D: TRBD1; V: TRBV11-2; J: TRBJ2-5; size: .; CDR3: CASKPLQGERETQYF; DNA: TGTGCCAGCAAACCTCTTCAGGGGGAGCGAGAGACCCAGTACTTC
D: .; V: TRBV9; J: TRBJ2-7; size: .; CDR3: CASSVDGTGTYEQYF; DNA: TGTGCCAGCAGCGTCGACGGGACGGGGACCTACGAGCAGTACTTC
D: .; V: TRBV18; J: TRBJ1-2; size: .; CDR3: CASSSTVDPIPTNYGYTF; DNA: TGTGCCAGCTCATCGACTGTGGACCCCATCCCCACCAACTATGGCTACACCTTC
D: TRBD1; V: TRBV19; J: TRBJ1-2; size: .; CDR3: CASSNTGESYGYTF; DNA: TGTGCCAGTAGTAACACAGGGGAAAGCTATGGCTACACCTTC
D: TRBD1; V: TRBV30; J: TRBJ1-2; size: many; CDR3: CAWSVGQGGLYGYTF; DNA: TGTGCCTGGAGTGTTGGACAGGGGGGATTATATGGCTACACCTTC
D: TRBD2; V: TRBV27; J: TRBJ2-1; size: .; CDR3: CASSFLSASGAYNEQFF; DNA: TGTGCCAGCAGTTTTTTATCGGCTAGCGGGGCCTACAATGAGCAGTTCTTC
D: .; V: TRBV7-9; J: TRBJ2-3; size: once; CDR3: CASSSTDTQYF; DNA: TGTGCCAGCAGCAGCACAGATACGCAGTATTTT
D: TRBD2; V: TRBV6-6; J: TRBJ2-7; size: .; CDR3: CASSYWTSGDYEQYF; DNA: TGTGCCAGCAGTTACTGGACTAGCGGGGACTACGAGCAGTACTTC
D: .; V: TRBV6-5; J: TRBJ1-1; size: once; CDR3: CASSYAGGNTEAFF; DNA: TGTGCCAGCAGTTACGCCGGGGGTAACACTGAAGCTTTCTTT
D: .; V: TRBV5-1; J: TRBJ1-5; size: .; CDR3: CASSLDFQSNQPQHF; DNA: TGCGCCAGCAGCTTGGACTTTCAGAGCAATCAGCCCCAGCATTTT
D: .; V: TRBV29-1; J: TRBJ2-3; size: .; CDR3: CSVEGPEAGESTDTQYF; DNA: TGCAGCGTTGAAGGCCCGGAGGCAGGGGAGTCCACAGATACGCAGTATTTT
D: .; V: TRBV19; J: TRBJ2-7; size: once; CDR3: CASSIRLGQWSSYEQYF; DNA: TGTGCCAGTAGTATACGGCTGGGGCAGTGGAGCTCCTACGAGCAGTACTTC
D: .; V: TRBV27; J: TRBJ2-1; size: .; CDR3: CASGLLVSNEQFF; DNA: TGTGCCAGCGGTTTGTTGGTATCCAATGAGCAGTTCTTC
D: .; V: TRBV6-1; J: TRBJ2-1; size: .; CDR3: CASSGEGTAYNEQFF; DNA: TGTGCCAGCAGTGGGGAAGGGACCGCTTACAATGAGCAGTTCTTC
D: .; V: TRBV4-3; J: TRBJ2-3; size: .; CDR3: CASSQEVTGTPTDTQYF; DNA: TGCGCCAGCAGCCAAGAGGTCACAGGAACACCCACAGATACGCAGTATTTT
D: .; V: TRBV2; J: TRBJ2-7; size: .; CDR3: CASSLTGYHEQYF; DNA: TGTGCCAGCAGCCTGACAGGATATCACGAGCAGTACTTC
D: .; V: TRBV5-6; J: TRBJ2-3; size: .; CDR3: CASSLPGPDTQYF; DNA: TGTGCCAGCAGCTTGCCTGGGCCAGATACGCAGTATTTT
D: .; V: TRBV11-2; J: TRBJ1-1; size: .; CDR3: CASSPTGNTEAFF; DNA: TGTGCCAGCAGCCCGACAGGGAACACTGAAGCTTTCTTT
D: .; V: TRBV18; J: TRBJ1-2; size: .; CDR3: CASSPVDRGANHGYTF; DNA: TGTGCCAGCTCACCAGTCGACAGAGGCGCGAATCATGGCTACACCTTC
D: .; V: TRBV6-6; J: TRBJ1-2; size: .; CDR3: CASRTDSLYGYTF; DNA: TGTGCCAGCAGGACAGATTCCCTCTATGGCTACACCTTC
D: TRBD1; V: TRBV29-1; J: TRBJ2-7; size: .; CDR3: CSVRDRAQNEQYF; DNA: TGCAGCGTGAGGGACAGGGCACAAAACGAGCAGTACTTC
D: .; V: TRBV6-5; J: TRBJ1-5; size: .; CDR3: CASKWDGESNQPQHF; DNA: TGTGCCAGCAAGTGGGACGGGGAGAGCAATCAGCCCCAGCATTTT
D: .; V: TRBV4-1; J: TRBJ1-1; size: .; CDR3: CASSQVGVVAEAFF; DNA: TGCGCCAGCAGCCAAGTGGGAGTAGTCGCTGAAGCTTTCTTT
D: TRBD2; V: TRBV14; J: TRBJ2-7; size: .; CDR3: CASSHWLAGSYEQYF; DNA: TGTGCCAGCAGCCATTGGCTAGCGGGTTCCTACGAGCAGTACTTC
D: .; V: TRBV30; J: TRBJ1-1; size: .; CDR3: CAQGRGGTEAFF; DNA: TGTGCCCAGGGGCGGGGTGGCACTGAAGCTTTCTTT
D: .; V: TRBV18; J: TRBJ1-3; size: .; CDR3: CASSPQTATYGNTIYF; DNA: TGTGCCAGCTCACCGCAAACAGCTACCTATGGAAACACCATATATTTT
D: TRBD1; V: TRBV28; J: TRBJ1-1; size: .; CDR3: CASLPGQGYTEAFF; DNA: TGTGCCAGCCTCCCCGGACAGGGTTACACTGAAGCTTTCTTT
D: TRBD2; V: TRBV6-1; J: TRBJ2-3; size: few; CDR3: CASSEGTSGSGGTQYF; DNA: TGTGCCAGCAGTGAAGGGACTAGCGGGAGCGGAGGTACGCAGTATTTT
D: TRBD2; V: TRBV9; J: TRBJ2-1; size: .; CDR3: CASSVLAGFGEQFF; DNA: TGTGCCAGCAGCGTGCTAGCGGGGTTTGGTGAGCAGTTCTTC
D: TRBD1; V: TRBV2; J: TRBJ2-7; size: .; CDR3: CASQGVSYEQYF; DNA: TGTGCCAGCCAGGGGGTATCCTACGAGCAGTACTTC
D: TRBD1; V: TRBV19; J: TRBJ1-2; size: .; CDR3: CASSIQHGQGYGYTF; DNA: TGTGCCAGTAGTATTCAGCACGGACAGGGTTATGGCTACACCTTC
D: TRBD2; V: TRBV5-1; J: TRBJ2-1; size: .; CDR3: CASSLPRGYNEQFF; DNA: TGCGCCAGCAGCTTGCCGCGGGGGTACAATGAGCAGTTCTTC
D: .; V: TRBV30; J: TRBJ2-1; size: .; CDR3: CAWSILGGSSYNEQFF; DNA: TGTGCCTGGAGTATTCTTGGCGGCAGCTCCTACAATGAGCAGTTCTTC
D: .; V: TRBV7-9; J: TRBJ1-2; size: .; CDR3: CASRPQSPGTLRGYGYTF; DNA: TGTGCCAGCAGACCGCAATCCCCGGGGACTCTAAGGGGCTATGGCTACACCTTC
D: .; V: TRBV7-3; J: TRBJ1-1; size: .; CDR3: CASSLNMLTEAFF; DNA: TGTGCCAGCAGCTTAAACATGTTGACAGAAGCTTTCTTT
D: TRBD2; V: TRBV25-1; J: TRBJ2-1; size: once; CDR3: CASSEAGGPGEQFF; DNA: TGTGCCAGCAGTGAAGCGGGAGGGCCGGGAGAGCAGTTCTTC
D: TRBD2; V: TRBV5-4; J: TRBJ2-5; size: few; CDR3: CASSFAGLTLKETQYF; DNA: TGTGCCAGCAGCTTCGCGGGACTAACGCTTAAAGAGACCCAGTACTTC
D: TRBD2; V: TRBV11-2; J: TRBJ2-5; size: .; CDR3: CASSEIPGLVKKTQYF; DNA: TGTGCCAGCAGCGAGATACCGGGACTAGTTAAGAAGACCCAGTACTTC